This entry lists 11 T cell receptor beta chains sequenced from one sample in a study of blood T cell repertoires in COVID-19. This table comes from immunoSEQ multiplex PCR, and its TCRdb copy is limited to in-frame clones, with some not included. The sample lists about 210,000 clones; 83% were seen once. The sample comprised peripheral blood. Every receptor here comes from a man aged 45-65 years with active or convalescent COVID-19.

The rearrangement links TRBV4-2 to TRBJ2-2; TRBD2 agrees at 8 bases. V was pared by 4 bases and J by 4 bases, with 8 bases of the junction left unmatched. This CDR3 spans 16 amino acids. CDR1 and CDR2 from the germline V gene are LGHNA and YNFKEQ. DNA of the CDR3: TGTGCCAGCAGCCTTGTAGCGGGGAGGGGCACCGGGGAGCTGTTTTTT. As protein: CASSLVAGRGTGELFF.

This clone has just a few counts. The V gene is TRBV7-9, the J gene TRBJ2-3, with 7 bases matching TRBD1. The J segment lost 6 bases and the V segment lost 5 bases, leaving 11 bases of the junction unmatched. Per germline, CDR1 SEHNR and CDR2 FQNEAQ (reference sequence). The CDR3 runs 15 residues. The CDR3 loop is CASSGQGDKRDTQYF. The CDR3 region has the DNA TGTGCCAGCAGCGGCCAGGGGGATAAGCGGGATACGCAGTATTTT. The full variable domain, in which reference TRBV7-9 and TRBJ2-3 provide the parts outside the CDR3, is DTGVSQNPRHKITKRGQNVTFRCDPISEHNRLYWYRQTLGQGPEFLTYFQNEAQLEKSRLLSDRFSAERPKGSFSTLEIQRTEQGDSAMYLCASSGQGDKRDTQYFGPGTRLTVL.

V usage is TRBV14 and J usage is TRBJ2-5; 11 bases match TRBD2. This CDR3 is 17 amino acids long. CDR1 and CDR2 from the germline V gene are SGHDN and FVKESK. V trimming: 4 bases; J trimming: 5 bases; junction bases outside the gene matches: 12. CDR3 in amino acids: CASSPRGVAGGAETQYF. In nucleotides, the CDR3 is TGTGCCAGCAGCCCCCGAGGGGTAGCGGGAGGGGCGGAGACCCAGTACTTC.

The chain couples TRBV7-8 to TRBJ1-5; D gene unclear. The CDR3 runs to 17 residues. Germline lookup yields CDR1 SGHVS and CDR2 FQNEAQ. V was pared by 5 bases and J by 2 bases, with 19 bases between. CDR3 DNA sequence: TGTGCCAGCAGCCCTCTCAACGGGTTGGAGGGCAATCAGCCCCAGCATTTT. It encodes CASSPLNGLEGNQPQHF.

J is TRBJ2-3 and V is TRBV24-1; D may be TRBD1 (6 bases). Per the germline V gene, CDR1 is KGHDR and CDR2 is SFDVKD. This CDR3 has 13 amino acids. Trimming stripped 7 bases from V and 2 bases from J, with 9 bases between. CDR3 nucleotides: TGTGCCACCAGGGACAGCCCCACAGATACGCAGTATTTT. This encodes CATRDSPTDTQYF.

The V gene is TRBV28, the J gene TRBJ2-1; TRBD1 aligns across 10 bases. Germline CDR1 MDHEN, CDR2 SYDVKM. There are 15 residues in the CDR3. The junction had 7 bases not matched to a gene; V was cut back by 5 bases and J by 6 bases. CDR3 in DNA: TGTGCCAGCAGTCCTAGGAGGACAGGGGGCAATGAGCAGTTCTTC. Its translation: CASSPRRTGGNEQFF.

In DNA, the CDR3 is TGTGCCAGCAGTATAACTAGCGGGGGCGCAGATACGCAGTATTTT. Protein sequence: CASSITSGGADTQYF. V usage is TRBV6-5 and J usage is TRBJ2-3; 11 bases line up with TRBD2. The length of the CDR3 is 15 residues. With 5 bases clipped from V and 4 bases from J, the junction kept 5 bases outside the gene matches. Germline V gives CDR1 MNHEY, CDR2 SVGAGI.

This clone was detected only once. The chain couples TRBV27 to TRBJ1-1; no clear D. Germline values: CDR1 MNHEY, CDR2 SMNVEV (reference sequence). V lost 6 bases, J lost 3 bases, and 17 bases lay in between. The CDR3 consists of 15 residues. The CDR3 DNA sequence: TGTGCCAGCAGAACGGCAGGCCGACCCTACACTGAAGCTTTCTTT. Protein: CASRTAGRPYTEAFF.

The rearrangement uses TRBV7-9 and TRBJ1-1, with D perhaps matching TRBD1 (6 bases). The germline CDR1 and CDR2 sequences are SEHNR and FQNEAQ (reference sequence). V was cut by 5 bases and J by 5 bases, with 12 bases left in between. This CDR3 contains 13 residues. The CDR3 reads CASSRTAMTEAFF. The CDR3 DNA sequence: TGTGCCAGCAGCCGGACAGCTATGACTGAAGCTTTCTTT.

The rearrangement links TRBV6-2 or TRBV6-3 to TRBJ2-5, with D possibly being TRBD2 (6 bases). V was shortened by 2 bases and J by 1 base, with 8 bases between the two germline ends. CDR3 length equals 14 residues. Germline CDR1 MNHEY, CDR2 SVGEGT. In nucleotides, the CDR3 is TGTGCCAGCAGTTACCGGGAGCTCCAAGAGACCCAGTACTTC. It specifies CASSYRELQETQYF.

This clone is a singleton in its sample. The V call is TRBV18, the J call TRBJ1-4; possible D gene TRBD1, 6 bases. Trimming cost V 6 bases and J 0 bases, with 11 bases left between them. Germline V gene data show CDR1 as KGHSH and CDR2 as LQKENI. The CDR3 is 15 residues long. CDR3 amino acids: CASSKDSSTNEKLFF. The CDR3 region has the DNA TGTGCCAGCTCCAAGGACAGTTCAACTAATGAAAAACTGTTTTTT.